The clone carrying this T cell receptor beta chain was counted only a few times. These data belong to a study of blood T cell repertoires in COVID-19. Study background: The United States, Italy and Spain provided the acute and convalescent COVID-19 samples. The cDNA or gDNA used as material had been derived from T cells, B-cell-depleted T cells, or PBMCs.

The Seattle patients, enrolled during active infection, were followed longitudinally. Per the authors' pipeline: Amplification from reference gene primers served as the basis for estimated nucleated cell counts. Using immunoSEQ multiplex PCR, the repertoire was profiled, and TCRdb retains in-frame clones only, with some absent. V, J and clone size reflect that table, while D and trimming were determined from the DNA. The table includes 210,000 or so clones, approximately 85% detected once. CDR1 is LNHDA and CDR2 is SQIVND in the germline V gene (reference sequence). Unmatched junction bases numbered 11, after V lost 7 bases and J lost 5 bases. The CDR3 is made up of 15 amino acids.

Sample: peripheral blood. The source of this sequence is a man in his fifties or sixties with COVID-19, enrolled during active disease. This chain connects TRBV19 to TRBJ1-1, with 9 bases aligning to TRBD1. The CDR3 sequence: CASMNTDRGRTEAFF. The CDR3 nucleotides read TGTGCCAGTATGAATACGGACAGGGGAAGAACTGAAGCTTTCTTT.